Detailed here is one T cell receptor (beta chain). What it recognizes is unknown. The germline CDR1 and CDR2 sequences are SGHTA and FQGTGA. There are 15 residues in the CDR3. The TRB libraries of cDNA were built by UMI-labeled 5' RACE. With the 5' RACE reads reprocessed, TCRdb shows one record per CDR3 protein and no DNA. Here the sample table reports 95,000 to 100,000 distinct CDR3 sequences. These data belong to a study of CXCR3-negative and CXCR3-positive naive CD8 T cells. Overall study results and limits: A higher hydrophobicity marked the TRB CDR3s of CXCR3-positive naive cells versus CXCR3-negative naive cells.

The clonotype originates from a human donor in good health. Some clones in this sample may be carry-over from other donors' samples. The source material was naive CXCR3+ CD8+ T cells from blood. Indicated subset: CD45RO-CCR7+CD27+CD95- naive CD8+ T cells expressing CXCR3 (TNR3+). The chain has TRBV7-3 and TRBJ2-7; TCRdb returns TRBD2, unconfirmable since there is no DNA. The CDR3 loop is CASSFTSGEVYEQYF.